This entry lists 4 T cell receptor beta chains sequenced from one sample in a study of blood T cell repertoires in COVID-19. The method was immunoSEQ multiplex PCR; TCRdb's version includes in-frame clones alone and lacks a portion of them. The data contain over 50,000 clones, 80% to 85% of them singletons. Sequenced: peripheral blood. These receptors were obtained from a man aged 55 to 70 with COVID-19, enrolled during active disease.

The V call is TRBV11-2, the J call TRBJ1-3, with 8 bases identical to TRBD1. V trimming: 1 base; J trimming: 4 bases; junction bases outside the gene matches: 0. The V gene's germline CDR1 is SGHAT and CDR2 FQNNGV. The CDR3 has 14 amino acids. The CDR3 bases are TGTGCCAGCAGCTTAGCAGGGGGCGGAAACACCATATATTTT. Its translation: CASSLAGGGNTIYF.

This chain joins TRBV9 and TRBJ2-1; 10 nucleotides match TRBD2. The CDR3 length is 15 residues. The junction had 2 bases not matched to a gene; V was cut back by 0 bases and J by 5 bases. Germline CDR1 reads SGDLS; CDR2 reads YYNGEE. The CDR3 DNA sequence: TGTGCCAGCAGCGTAGATAGCGGGGGGCACAATGAGCAGTTCTTC. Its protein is CASSVDSGGHNEQFF.

CDR3 sequence: CASSTRPTGTEAFF. In DNA form, the CDR3 reads TGTGCCAGCAGCACCAGACCTACGGGCACTGAAGCTTTCTTT. The V call is TRBV9, the J call TRBJ1-1; D is undetermined. The CDR3 covers 14 residues. V lost 4 bases and J 4 bases, leaving 14 bases between the germline ends. Looked up from germline, CDR1 is SGDLS and CDR2 is YYNGEE. The full variable domain, in which reference TRBV9 and TRBJ1-1 provide the parts outside the CDR3, is DSGVTQTPKHLITATGQRVTLRCSPRSGDLSVYWYQQSLDQGLQFLIQYYNGEERAKGNILERFSAQQFPDLHSELNLSSLELGDSALYFCASSTRPTGTEAFFGQGTRLTVV.

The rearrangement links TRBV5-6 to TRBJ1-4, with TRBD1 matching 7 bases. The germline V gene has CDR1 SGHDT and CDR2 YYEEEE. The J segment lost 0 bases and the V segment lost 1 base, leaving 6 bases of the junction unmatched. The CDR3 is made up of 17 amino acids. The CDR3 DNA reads TGTGCCAGCAGCTTGCTGGCAGGGGGTGCAACTAATGAAAAACTGTTTTTT. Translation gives CASSLLAGGATNEKLFF.